This TCR beta chain stems from a study of blood T cells in healthy people across ages. Findings of the study overall: With donor CMV status unknown, expanded clonotype changes were possibly confounded.

A J-beta primer mix and a sample-barcoded 5' primer were used in a second PCR of roughly 6 to 11 cycles. With 12 random nucleotides, a template-switch adaptor tagged each individual cDNA molecule. TCRdb itself ran the 5' RACE reads through MiXCR, one entry per CDR3 protein. The sample holds roughly 700,000 distinct CDR3 sequences, 49% seen once. Comments on this clonotype: The target antigen is unknown.

Germline V gene lookup returns CDR1 KGHSH and CDR2 LQKENI. V was shortened by 5 bases and J by 5 bases, with 15 bases between the two germline ends. This CDR3 comprises 14 residues. PBMCs were isolated at a quantity of at least 6 million per sample. The source of this sequence is a woman aged 55-69 years in good health. This rearrangement joins TRBV18 to TRBJ1-2, with D possibly being TRBD1 (5 bases). Sequenced sample: blood. CDR3 bases: TGTGCCAGCTCAGAGACAGTGCGAGATTATGGCTACACCTTC. This codes for CASSETVRDYGYTF.